The clone carrying this T cell receptor beta chain has just one count. The target antigen is unknown. Sequencing was performed with immunoSEQ multiplex PCR; in TCRdb, only in-frame clones are kept and a portion is missing. The table has around 250,000 clones, 90% seen once; the top ten hold 0.37%. This sample is part of a study of cytomegalovirus exposure and HLA in healthy donors. Whole-study results and caveats: Most TCR sequences were uncommon, yet certain public TCRs appeared in many donors.

CDR1 and CDR2 (germline): MNHNS, SASEGT. With 2 bases clipped from V and 5 bases from J, the junction kept 7 bases outside the gene matches. CDR3 size: 15 residues. Source material: PBMCs. This receptor was identified in a woman under 30 in good health and CMV-seronegative. The chain recombines TRBV6-1 with TRBJ1-1, with 8 bases lining up with TRBD1. The CDR3 spells CASSEPGQGSTEAFF. CDR3 nucleotide sequence: TGTGCCAGCAGTGAACCCGGACAGGGATCGACTGAAGCTTTCTTT.